Below, 28 T cell receptor beta chains from the same sample are listed, as sequenced in a study of tumor-infiltrating lymphocytes in localized non-small cell lung cancer. Clones were sequenced by immunoSEQ multiplex PCR, and TCRdb holds only the in-frame ones, with some missing. The sample records thousands of clones, just over 65% being singletons. The sequenced sample was uninvolved lung tissue not adjacent to the tumor. These receptor sequences come from a human donor with non-small cell lung cancer.

This chain connects TRBV6-6 to TRBJ1-2; a weak D match, TRBD1 (6 bases). CDR3 length: 13 residues. The germline CDR1 and CDR2 sequences are MNHNY and SVGAGI (reference sequence). Trimming took off 7 bases at V and 6 bases at J, with 15 bases between the two ends. CDR3 nucleotide sequence: TGTGCCAGCAATAAGGAAGGGGGAGATGGCTACACCTTC. Encoded protein: CASNKEGGDGYTF.

The V gene is TRBV29-1, the J gene TRBJ2-5; perhaps TRBD1 as D (6 bases). Germline V lookup: CDR1 SQVTM, CDR2 ANQGSEA. This CDR3 region has 13 residues. With 7 bases removed from V and 5 bases from J, the gap between germline ends came to 17 bases. The CDR3 DNA is TGCAGCGGGTGTGTGGGGGCCCGGGAGACCCAGTACTTC. It codes for CSGCVGARETQYF.

V gene TRBV19 combines with J gene TRBJ2-3; 16 nucleotides align to TRBD2. Germline lookup yields CDR1 LNHDA and CDR2 SQIVND (reference sequence). This CDR3 comprises 18 residues. V gave up 4 bases and J gave up 5 bases; unmatched junction bases: 9. The CDR3 DNA is TGTGCCAGTAGTAAGGGACTAGCGGGAGGGCCAGAAGAAGATACGCAGTATTTT. Its translation is CASSKGLAGGPEEDTQYF.

The chain uses TRBV7-6 and TRBJ1-4; 9 nucleotides agree with TRBD1. With V trimmed by 5 bases and J by 8 bases, 9 bases remained unmatched. CDR1 and CDR2 from the germline V gene are SGHVS and FNYEAQ. This CDR3 is 15 amino acids long. The CDR3, as DNA: TGTGCCAGCAGCCCAGACGACAGGGGGGGGGAAAAACTGTTTTTT. This sequence encodes CASSPDDRGGEKLFF.

This chain uses TRBV4-2 with TRBJ1-1, with D perhaps TRBD1 (5 bases). Trimming left V 6 bases short and J 0 bases short, with 17 bases between. Germline lookup yields CDR1 LGHNA and CDR2 YNFKEQ. CDR3 size: 16 residues. The chain's CDR3 is CASSASGTGMNTEAFF. CDR3 coding DNA: TGTGCCAGCAGTGCAAGTGGGACCGGGATGAACACTGAAGCTTTCTTT.

The CDR3, as DNA: TGCGCCAGCAGCCAAGCTTACAGGGGAAAAGCTTTCTTT. Translation: CASSQAYRGKAFF. The chain combines TRBV4-1 with TRBJ1-1; 7 bases map to TRBD1. V gave up 1 base and J gave up 9 bases; unmatched junction bases: 5. CDR3 length: 13 amino acids. Germline loops: CDR1 MGHRA, CDR2 YSYEKL.

The chain combines TRBV30 with TRBJ2-3, with D possibly being TRBD2 (6 bases). The ends were cut back, 1 base at V and 5 bases at J, with 13 bases in the middle. CDR1 is GTSNPN and CDR2 is SVGIG in the germline V gene (reference sequence). This CDR3 region has 14 residues. CDR3 amino acids: CAWSEAGGQDTQYF. DNA of the CDR3: TGTGCCTGGAGTGAAGCGGGTGGGCAAGATACGCAGTATTTT.

This clone was found once. This rearrangement joins TRBV27 to TRBJ1-4, with D perhaps matching TRBD1 (6 bases). With 1 base removed from V and 8 bases from J, the gap between germline ends came to 14 bases. There are 15 residues in the CDR3. CDR1 is MNHEY and CDR2 is SMNVEV in the germline V gene (reference sequence). CDR3 nucleotides: TGTGCCAGCAGTTTATACAAGACAGGAGGAGAAAAACTGTTTTTT. Its protein is CASSLYKTGGEKLFF.

The chain is built from TRBV6-1 and TRBJ1-1; weak D call: TRBD1 (5 bases). CDR1 MNHNS and CDR2 SASEGT come from the germline V gene. V lost 4 bases to trimming and J lost 0 bases, with 9 bases between them. This CDR3 has 14 residues. DNA of the CDR3: TGTGCCAGCAGTGGGGACTGGGTGAACACTGAAGCTTTCTTT. Amino acids: CASSGDWVNTEAFF.

This chain connects TRBV11-1 to TRBJ2-1; weak D call: TRBD1 (6 bases). Germline values: CDR1 SGHAT, CDR2 FQDESV (reference sequence). V was trimmed by 5 bases and J by 4 bases, leaving 15 bases between them. The CDR3 is 15 amino acids. The CDR3 reads CASSDRSTSYNEQFF. The CDR3 DNA sequence: TGTGCCAGCAGCGACAGGTCTACAAGTTACAATGAGCAGTTCTTC.

A note on this clone: Mismatch with germline at one junction end may stem from a read error. The rearrangement uses TRBV29-1 and TRBJ1-2; D gene ambiguous. The CDR3 has 11 residues. Germline CDR1 SQVTM, CDR2 ANQGSEA. The CDR3 DNA sequence: TGCAGCGTTGAGATTAACTATAGCTACACCTTC. It codes for CSVEINYSYTF.

The chain employs TRBV5-1 and TRBJ2-7, with a tentative D call TRBD1 (6 bases). Trimming cost V 0 bases and J 0 bases, with 10 bases left between them. Germline V gene data show CDR1 as SGHRS and CDR2 as YFSETQ. This CDR3 is built from 15 residues. The CDR3 coding sequence is TGCGCCAGCAGCTTGGGAACAGGGCTCTCCTACGAGCAGTACTTC. Amino acids: CASSLGTGLSYEQYF.

V is TRBV28 and J is TRBJ1-2, with 9 bases identical to TRBD1. Trimming cost V 5 bases and J 2 bases; bases outside gene matches: 15. Germline V lookup: CDR1 MDHEN, CDR2 SYDVKM. The length of the CDR3 is 18 residues. CDR3 region: CASSPIFRDRVINYGYTF. The DNA for the CDR3 is TGTGCCAGCAGTCCTATTTTCCGGGACAGGGTAATAAACTATGGCTACACCTTC.

The chain carries TRBV6-1 and TRBJ2-7, with D unclear. This CDR3 has 12 residues. The V end lost 2 bases, the J end lost 6 bases, and 8 bases lay between the germline ends. Germline lookup yields CDR1 MNHNS and CDR2 SASEGT. The CDR3 loop is CASSESASEQYF. The CDR3 coding sequence is TGTGCCAGCAGTGAATCCGCTAGCGAGCAGTACTTC.

The chain carries TRBV7-6 and TRBJ2-1; 7 nucleotides agree with TRBD2. J lost 10 bases, V lost 5 bases, and 14 bases had no gene match. The CDR3 runs 15 residues. The germline gives CDR1 SGHVS, CDR2 FNYEAQ. The CDR3 protein is CASSPWGTTTKEQFF. CDR3 bases: TGTGCCAGCAGCCCCTGGGGGACTACGACCAAGGAGCAGTTCTTC.

The chain uses TRBV5-1 and TRBJ1-4; D not resolved. CDR3 length: 14 amino acids. Per germline, CDR1 SGHRS and CDR2 YFSETQ. Trimming shortened V by 0 bases and J by 3 bases, and 6 bases separated the two germline ends. For the CDR3, the DNA is TGCGCCAGCAGCTTGGAAGGGTCTAATGAAAAACTGTTTTTT. This encodes CASSLEGSNEKLFF.

The rearrangement uses TRBV7-8 and TRBJ2-3; D is undetermined. The CDR3 length is 11 residues. Trimming stripped 3 bases from V and 2 bases from J, with 0 bases between. CDR1 is SGHVS, CDR2 FQNEAQ, per germline. As DNA, the CDR3 is TGTGCCAGCAGCTTCACAGATACGCAGTATTTT. It encodes CASSFTDTQYF. Looking up the rest from reference TRBV7-8 and TRBJ2-3 gives the full variable domain: GAGVSQSPRYKVAKRGQDVALRCDPISGHVSLFWYQQALGQGPEFLTYFQNEAQLDKSGLPSDRFFAERPEGSVSTLKIQRTQQEDSAVYLCASSFTDTQYFGPGTRLTVL.

This chain uses TRBV29-1 with TRBJ2-5; 9 nucleotides line up with TRBD2. The J call may be faulty, since TRBJ2-7 better matches the DNA end. This CDR3 spans 12 amino acids. Germline values: CDR1 SQVTM, CDR2 ANQGSEA. CDR3 bases: TGCAGCTTCAGGACTAGCGACTACGAGCAGTACTTC. Translating it yields CSFRTSDYEQYF.

The V call is TRBV15, the J call TRBJ2-7, with 12 bases matching TRBD1. The germline V gene encodes CDR1 LNHNV and CDR2 YYDKDF (reference sequence). V was pared by 5 bases and J by 5 bases, with 10 bases of the junction left unmatched. The CDR3 covers 16 residues. As DNA, the CDR3 is TGTGCCACCAGCGGCCTCCGGGGACAGGGGGCTGACGAGCAGTACTTC. Residues: CATSGLRGQGADEQYF. The full variable domain, its missing parts supplied by reference TRBV15 and TRBJ2-7, is DAMVIQNPRYQVTQFGKPVTLSCSQTLNHNVMYWYQQKSSQAPKLLFHYYDKDFNNEADTPDNFQSRRPNTSFCFLDIRSPGLGDTAMYLCATSGLRGQGADEQYFGPGTRLTVT.

On this clone itself: At one end the junction does not follow the germline gene, possibly because of a read error. The chain carries TRBV5-1 and TRBJ2-7; D is possibly TRBD1 (5 bases). CDR1 is SGHRS and CDR2 is YFSETQ in the germline V gene. The CDR3 consists of 15 residues. CDR3 nucleotide sequence: TGCGCCAGCAGCTTGGGGGGCGCCTTCTCCTCCGAGCAGTACTTC. Its translation: CASSLGGAFSSEQYF.

The chain couples TRBV7-6 to TRBJ1-5, with D possibly TRBD1 on 5 matching bases. In germline, CDR1 is SGHVS, CDR2 FNYEAQ. Trimming pared 5 bases from V and 4 bases from J, leaving 9 bases between. The CDR3 is made up of 13 amino acids. The CDR3 bases are TGTGCCAGCAGCCAGGACACGAATCAGCCCCAGCATTTT. Its translation: CASSQDTNQPQHF.

CDR3 nucleotides: TGCGCCAGCAGCTCCGGACAGGTAGGGGATTCACCCCTCCACTTT. Its translation is CASSSGQVGDSPLHF. The rearrangement links TRBV5-1 to TRBJ1-6; TRBD1 agrees at 7 bases. Germline lookup yields CDR1 SGHRS and CDR2 YFSETQ. The CDR3 is 15 residues long. V dropped 3 bases and J dropped 8; count of bases not matched to a gene: 8.

This rearrangement joins TRBV4-2 to TRBJ2-7, with 8 bases that match TRBD1. The germline gives CDR1 LGHNA, CDR2 YNFKEQ. The CDR3 spans 16 residues. Trimming took 0 bases from V and 2 from J; bases not matched to a gene: 6. DNA of the CDR3: TGTGCCAGCAGCCAAGAGGGGGTGACAGGGGCCTACGAGCAGTACTTC. It is translated as CASSQEGVTGAYEQYF.

The chain has TRBV7-8 and TRBJ1-1; D uncertain. V was cut by 6 bases and J by 1 base, with 12 bases left in between. The CDR3 extends over 14 amino acids. CDR1 and CDR2 (germline): SGHVS, FQNEAQ. The CDR3 protein is CASSPSGTNTEAFF. The CDR3 nucleotides read TGTGCCAGCAGTCCTAGTGGAACGAACACTGAAGCTTTCTTT.

This chain uses TRBV2 with TRBJ2-1; D ambiguous. Germline loops: CDR1 SNHLY, CDR2 FYNNEI. The CDR3 extends over 13 amino acids. Trimming cost V 0 bases and J 7 bases, with 7 bases left between them. The DNA of the CDR3 is TGTGCCAGCAGTGAAGCGGATCAGAATGAGCAGTTCTTC. It yields the protein CASSEADQNEQFF. The variable domain in full, with the rest retrieved from reference TRBV2 and TRBJ2-1, is EPEVTQTPSHQVTQMGQEVILRCVPISNHLYFYWYRQILGQKVEFLVSFYNNEISEKSEIFDDQFSVERPDGSNFTLKIRSTKLEDSAMYFCASSEADQNEQFFGPGTRLTVL.

This chain joins TRBV19 and TRBJ2-1, with D tentatively TRBD1 or TRBD2 (5 bases each). CDR1 is LNHDA and CDR2 is SQIVND in the germline V gene (reference sequence). This CDR3 is 14 amino acids long. Trimming removed 7 bases at V and 3 bases at J, with 13 bases between. The chain's CDR3 is CASTWGSYYNEQFF. As DNA, the CDR3 is TGTGCCAGTACATGGGGGAGCTACTACAATGAGCAGTTCTTC.

CDR3 region: CASSEEGGTGELFF. In DNA form, the CDR3 reads TGTGCCAGCAGTGAGGAAGGCGGCACCGGGGAGCTGTTTTTT. V usage is TRBV6-4 and J usage is TRBJ2-2, with D unclear. CDR1 MRHNA and CDR2 SNTAGT come from the germline V gene. The CDR3 contains 14 residues. Trimming removed 3 bases at V and 4 bases at J, with 9 bases between.

The chain carries TRBV30 and TRBJ1-5, with 7 bases aligning to TRBD1. V lost 1 base to trimming and J lost 0 bases; unmatched junction nucleotides: 15. The CDR3 is 19 residues long. Looked up from germline, CDR1 is GTSNPN and CDR2 is SVGIG (reference sequence). CDR3 nucleotides: TGTGCCTGGAGTGACTTCTCGGGACAGCACTCTAATAGCAATCAGCCCCAGCATTTT. This translates into CAWSDFSGQHSNSNQPQHF.